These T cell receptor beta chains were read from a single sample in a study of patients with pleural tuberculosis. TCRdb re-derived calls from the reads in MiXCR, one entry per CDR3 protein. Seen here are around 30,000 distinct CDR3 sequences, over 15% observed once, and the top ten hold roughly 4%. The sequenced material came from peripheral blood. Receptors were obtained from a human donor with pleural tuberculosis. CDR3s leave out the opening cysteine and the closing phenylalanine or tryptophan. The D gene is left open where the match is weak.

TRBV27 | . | ASSSGCRSTEAF
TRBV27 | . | ASKEKEVAYEQY
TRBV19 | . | ASSRRGVPSSGELF
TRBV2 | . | ANSERQKAF
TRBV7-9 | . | ASSWTWGSNEQY
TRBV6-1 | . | ASKKQGRSGQPQH
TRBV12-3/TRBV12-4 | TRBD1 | ASSKWTGNNVNNEQF
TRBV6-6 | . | ASSYSPVTDTQY
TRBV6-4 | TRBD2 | ASSDTGTSSTDTQY
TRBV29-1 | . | SGSGLLRSTDTQY
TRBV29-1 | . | SVVSSAPNYGYT
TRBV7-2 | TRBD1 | ASSPRDRWKWSTDTQY
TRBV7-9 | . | AISQPGHPEAF
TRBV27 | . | ASSNTQGWQETQY
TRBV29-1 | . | SVDRVPNTEAF
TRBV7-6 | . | AHHSGLYNEQF
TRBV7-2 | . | ASSLARETQY
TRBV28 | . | ASTLMGQPQH
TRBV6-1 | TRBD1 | ASSEGQEVHYGYT
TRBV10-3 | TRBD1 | AISESQPGQGSQGYT
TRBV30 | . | AWQGTSNTEAF
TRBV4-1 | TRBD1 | ASSQAPSGQGETQY
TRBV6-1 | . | ASRRNTGELF
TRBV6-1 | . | ASSNFREQY
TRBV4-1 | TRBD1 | ASSHATGGNSYNEQS
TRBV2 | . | ASSEAGGWATEAF
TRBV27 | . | ASTGKSSYEQY
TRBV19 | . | ASSQGFNQPQH
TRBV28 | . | ASSLTGRGSGYGYT
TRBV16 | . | ASSPGRGGSNQPQH
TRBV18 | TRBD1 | ASSPRTGDERY
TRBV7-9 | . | ASSLQGYERY
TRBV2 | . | ASSEARQVEKLF
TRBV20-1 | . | SASGPPGSYEQY
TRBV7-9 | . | ASSLSQDTQY
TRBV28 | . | ASNPSGGEKGQPQH
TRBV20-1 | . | SARTSRVNEQF
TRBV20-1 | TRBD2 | SASTSSAGVAYNEQF
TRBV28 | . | ASTAGREPQH
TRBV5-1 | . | ASSLGPRGSSYNEQF
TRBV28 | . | ASTGDLIGGNTIY
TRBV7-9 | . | ASSSTGTGSYEQY